The following is a TCR beta chain sequence with its context. Its antigen is not known. This entry belongs to a study of stem cell transplantation in POMP-related autoinflammatory disease. General study results and limits: A trend toward lower repertoire diversity and greater clonality appeared in every analyzed T-cell subset of PRAID patients.

Here immunoSEQ multiplex PCR was the method, and the copy in TCRdb shows in-frame clones only, minus some. Of about 68,000 clones listed, roughly 90% are singletons. CDR3 size: 13 residues. The V gene lost 11 bases and the J gene lost 4 bases, with 17 bases spanning the gap. CDR1 is MDHEN and CDR2 is SYDVKM in the germline V gene. The material sequenced was CD4+ T cells from PBMCs, taken after stem cell transplantation. This TCR derives from a human patient with POMP-related autoinflammation and immune dysregulation (PRAID). The T cells may partly be graft donor cells. V usage is TRBV28 and J usage is TRBJ1-2; a weak D match, TRBD1 (6 bases). CDR3 sequence (DNA): TGTGCCGTCGAGGGGGACACGGGCTATGGCTACACCTTC. The encoded protein is CAVEGDTGYGYTF.